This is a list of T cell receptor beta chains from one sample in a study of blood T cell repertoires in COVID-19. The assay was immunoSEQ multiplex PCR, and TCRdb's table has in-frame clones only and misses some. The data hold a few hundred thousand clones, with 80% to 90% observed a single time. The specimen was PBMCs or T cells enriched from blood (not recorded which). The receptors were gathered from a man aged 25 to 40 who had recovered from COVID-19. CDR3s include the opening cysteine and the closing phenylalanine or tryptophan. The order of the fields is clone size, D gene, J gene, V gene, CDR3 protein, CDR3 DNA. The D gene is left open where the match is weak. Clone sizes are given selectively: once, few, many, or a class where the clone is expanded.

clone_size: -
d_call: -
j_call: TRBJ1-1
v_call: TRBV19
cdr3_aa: CASSITGGEGFF
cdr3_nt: TGTGCCAGTAGTATTACGGGGGGTGAAGGTTTCTTT

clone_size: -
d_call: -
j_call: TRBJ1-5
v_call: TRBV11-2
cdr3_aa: CASSRIDGDQPQHF
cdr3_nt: TGTGCCAGCAGCCGAATTGACGGGGATCAGCCCCAGCATTTT

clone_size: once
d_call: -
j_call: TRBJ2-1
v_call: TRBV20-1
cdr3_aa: CSAPRWNEQFF
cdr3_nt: TGCAGTGCCCCCAGGTGGAATGAGCAGTTCTTC

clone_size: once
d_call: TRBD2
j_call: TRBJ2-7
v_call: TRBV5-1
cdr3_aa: CASSLSGLATSYEQYF
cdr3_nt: TGCGCCAGCAGCTTGAGTGGACTAGCAACTTCCTACGAGCAGTACTTC

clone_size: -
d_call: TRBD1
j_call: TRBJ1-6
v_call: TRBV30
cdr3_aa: CAWSVRWGTDNSPLHF
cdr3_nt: TGTGCCTGGAGTGTCCGGTGGGGGACAGATAATTCACCCCTCCACTTT

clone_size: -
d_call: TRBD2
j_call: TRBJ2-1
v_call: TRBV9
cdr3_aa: CASSVTGLEVNEQFF
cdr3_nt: TGTGCCAGCAGCGTCACGGGACTAGAGGTGAATGAGCAGTTCTTC

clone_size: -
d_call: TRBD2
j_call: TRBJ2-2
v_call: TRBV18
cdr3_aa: CASSPPRAGGDTGELFF
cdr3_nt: TGTGCCAGCTCTCCCCCGAGAGCGGGAGGGGACACCGGGGAGCTGTTTTTT

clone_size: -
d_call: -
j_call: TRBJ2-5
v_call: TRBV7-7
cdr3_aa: CASSLGQRETQYF
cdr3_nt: TGTGCCAGCAGCTTAGGACAGCGAGAGACCCAGTACTTC

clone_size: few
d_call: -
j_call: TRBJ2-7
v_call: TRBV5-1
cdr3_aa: CASSSSYEQYF
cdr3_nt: TGCGCCAGCAGCTCTTCCTACGAGCAGTACTTC

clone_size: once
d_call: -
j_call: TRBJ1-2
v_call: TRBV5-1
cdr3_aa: CASSLSGESYGYTF
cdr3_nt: TGCGCCAGCAGTTTATCCGGGGAGAGCTATGGCTACACCTTC

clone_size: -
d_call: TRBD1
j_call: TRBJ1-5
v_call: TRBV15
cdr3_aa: CATSRETGIPQPQHF
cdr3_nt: TGTGCCACCAGCAGAGAGACAGGGATCCCTCAGCCCCAGCATTTT

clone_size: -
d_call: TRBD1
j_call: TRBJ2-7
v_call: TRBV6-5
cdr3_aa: CASSYSITGGYEQYF
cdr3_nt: TGTGCCAGCAGTTACTCGATAACAGGGGGATACGAGCAGTACTTC

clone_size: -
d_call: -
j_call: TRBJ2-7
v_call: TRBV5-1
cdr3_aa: CASSLGQPRGEQYF
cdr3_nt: TGCGCCAGCAGCTTGGGACAGCCTAGGGGCGAGCAGTACTTC